A single sample is the source of the 13 T cell receptor beta chains below, sequenced in a study of neurological immune-mediated disorders. TCRdb reprocessed the 5' RACE reads with MiXCR, giving one entry per CDR3 protein. This table has just over 95,000 distinct CDR3 sequences, approximately 3.3% appearing once. Specimen: PBMCs. These receptors all stem from a woman in her late teens or twenties with multiple sclerosis.

This clonotype has at least ten counts. The chain's CDR3 is CASILGTGVREAFF. Written as DNA, the CDR3 is TGTGCCAGCATCCTGGGGACAGGGGTTCGAGAAGCTTTCTTT. V usage is TRBV12-3 or TRBV12-4 and J usage is TRBJ1-1; 10 bases line up with TRBD1. The CDR3 length is 14 residues. The ends lost 7 bases at V and 8 bases at J; junction bases unmatched: 10.

There are many counts of this clonotype. This chain connects TRBV7-9 to TRBJ1-3; a weak D match, TRBD1 (5 bases). Trimming took off 5 bases at V and 1 base at J, with 18 bases between the two ends. The CDR3 length is 17 residues. Germline CDR1 is SEHNR and CDR2 is FQNEAQ (reference sequence). CDR3: CASSPRATGSSGNTIYF. The CDR3 DNA sequence: TGTGCCAGCAGCCCGAGGGCCACAGGATCTTCTGGAAACACCATATATTTT.

The table lists this clonotype with many counts. The CDR3 does not close with the conserved phenylalanine or tryptophan, likely indicating a read error. The chain combines TRBV2 with TRBJ1-2; 10 bases are a match to TRBD1. The CDR3 has 14 amino acids. The trim removed 6 bases at V and 3 bases at J, leaving 4 bases unmatched. Germline V gene data show CDR1 as SNHLY and CDR2 as FYNNEI. CDR3 residues: CASSSGQGHYGYTN. The CDR3 nucleotides are TGTGCCAGCAGCTCGGGACAGGGGCACTATGGCTACACCAAC.

At least ten counts were recorded for this clonotype. The rearrangement joins TRBV9 to TRBJ2-2; 13 nucleotides match TRBD2. V trimming: 4 bases; J trimming: 0 bases; junction bases outside the gene matches: 6. Germline V gene sequence: CDR1 SGDLS, CDR2 YYNGEE. CDR3 size: 18 residues. In DNA, the CDR3 is TGTGCCAGCAGCTTTACTAGCGGGGGGGCCTCGAACACCGGGGAGCTGTTTTTT. The encoded protein is CASSFTSGGASNTGELFF.

A remark on this clonotype: Given a much more abundant clone one base away, this may be a read error. The chain links TRBV20-1 to TRBJ2-1; D may be TRBD1 (5 bases). Per the germline V gene, CDR1 is DFQATT and CDR2 is SNEGSKA (reference sequence). This CDR3 has 13 amino acids. V was cut by 5 bases and J by 7 bases, with 15 bases left in between. The CDR3 coding sequence is TGCAGTGCTCTGCATGGGGCGCGGAATGAGCAGTTCTTC. Translated, it gives CSALHGARNEQFF.

This clonotype was counted many times. V usage is TRBV6-5 and J usage is TRBJ2-7, with TRBD2 matching over 8 bases. The germline V gene encodes CDR1 MNHEY and CDR2 SVGAGI. Losses at the gene ends were 7 bases for V and 3 bases for J; bases not matched to a gene: 20. The CDR3 loop spans 18 amino acids. CDR3 DNA: TGTGCCAGCACCCGATCGGGAGGGCCCGGCCCAACGAACTACGAGCAGTACTTC. Translated: CASTRSGGPGPTNYEQYF.

This clonotype was recorded at least ten times. CDR3 region: CASSPSTDTQYF. CDR3 bases: TGTGCCAGCAGCCCTTCCACAGATACGCAGTATTTT. The rearrangement joins TRBV12-3 or TRBV12-4 to TRBJ2-3, with D unclear. V gave up 6 bases and J gave up 2 bases, with 6 bases separating them. The CDR3 is 12 amino acids.

This clonotype was seen ten or more times. The chain combines TRBV7-9 with TRBJ2-4; a possible D gene is TRBD2 (6 bases). Trimming pared 4 bases from V and 9 bases from J, leaving 19 bases between. Germline V gives CDR1 SEHNR, CDR2 FQNEAQ (reference sequence). CDR3 length equals 15 residues. Here the CDR3 DNA reads TGTGCCAGCAGCTCAGACTTGGGCAGCGGGCGCATTCAGTACTTC. It encodes CASSSDLGSGRIQYF.

This clonotype was recorded at least ten times. V and J are TRBV27 and TRBJ1-2; D ambiguous. V was cut by 3 bases and J by 5 bases, with 10 bases left in between. The CDR3 is 13 residues long. The germline V gene has CDR1 MNHEY and CDR2 SMNVEV (reference sequence). The CDR3 DNA is TGTGCCAGCAGTTTTATGTCTGGGTATGGCTACACCTTC. It specifies CASSFMSGYGYTF.

This clonotype was seen repeatedly, ten times or more. The genes are TRBV29-1 and TRBJ2-7; TRBD2 matches at 10 bases. The CDR3 totals 13 residues. CDR1 SQVTM and CDR2 ANQGSEA come from the germline V gene. Trimming removed 2 bases from V and 3 bases from J; junction bases left unmatched: 1. The CDR3 loop reads CSVELAGDYEQYF. CDR3 DNA sequence: TGCAGCGTTGAACTAGCGGGAGACTACGAGCAGTACTTC.

This clonotype was found many times. The CDR3 coding sequence is TGTGCCAGCAGCCAAGATTCTAGCGGGGGCTATGAGCAGTTCTTC. Amino acid sequence: CASSQDSSGGYEQFF. This sequence joins TRBV3-1 and TRBJ2-1, with 10 positions matching TRBD2. V shed 0 bases, J shed 8 bases, and the junction held 4 bases outside the gene matches. The CDR3 consists of 15 residues. Germline lookup yields CDR1 LGHDT and CDR2 YNNKEL (reference sequence).

This clonotype was observed many times. This chain links TRBV7-9 with TRBJ2-7; TRBD1 matches 9 bases. Germline values: CDR1 SEHNR, CDR2 FQNEAQ (reference sequence). V shed 0 bases, J shed 1 base, and the junction held 4 bases outside the gene matches. The CDR3 is 16 amino acids. CDR3 loop: CASSLAPGQGSYEQYF. The CDR3 region has the DNA TGTGCCAGCAGCTTAGCACCGGGACAGGGATCCTACGAGCAGTACTTC.

This clonotype appeared many times. The chain has TRBV20-1 and TRBJ2-1; 9 bases match TRBD2. V was pared by 0 bases and J by 7 bases, with 7 bases of the junction left unmatched. The CDR3 sequence is 15 residues long. Germline V CDR1 and CDR2: DFQATT, SNEGSKA (reference sequence). The CDR3 nucleotides read TGCAGTGCTAGAGATAGAGCGGGAGGCTGGAATGAGCAGTTCTTC. Translation gives CSARDRAGGWNEQFF.